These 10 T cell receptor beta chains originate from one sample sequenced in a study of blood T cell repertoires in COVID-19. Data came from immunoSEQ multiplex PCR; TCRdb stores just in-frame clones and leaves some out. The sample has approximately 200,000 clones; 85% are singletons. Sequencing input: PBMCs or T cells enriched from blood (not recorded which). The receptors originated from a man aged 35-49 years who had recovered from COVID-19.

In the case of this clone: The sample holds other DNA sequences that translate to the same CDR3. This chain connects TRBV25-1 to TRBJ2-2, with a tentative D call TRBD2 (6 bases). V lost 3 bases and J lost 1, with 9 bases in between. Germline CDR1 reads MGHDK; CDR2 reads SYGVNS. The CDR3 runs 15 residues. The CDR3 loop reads CASSETRQNTGELFF. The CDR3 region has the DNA TGTGCCAGCAGTGAGACTAGACAGAACACCGGGGAGCTGTTTTTT.

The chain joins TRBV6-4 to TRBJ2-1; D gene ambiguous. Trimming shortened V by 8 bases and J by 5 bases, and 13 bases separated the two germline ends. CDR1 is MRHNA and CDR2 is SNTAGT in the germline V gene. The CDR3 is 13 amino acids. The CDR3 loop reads CASSAELHNEQFF. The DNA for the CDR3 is TGTGCCAGCTCTGCCGAGCTTCACAATGAGCAGTTCTTC.

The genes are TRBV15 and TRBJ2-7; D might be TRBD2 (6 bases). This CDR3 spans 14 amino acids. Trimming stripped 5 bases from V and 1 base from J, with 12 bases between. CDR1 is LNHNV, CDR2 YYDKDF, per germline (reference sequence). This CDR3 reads CATSDGSGSYEQYF. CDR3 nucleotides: TGTGCCACCAGCGACGGGAGCGGTTCCTACGAGCAGTACTTC.

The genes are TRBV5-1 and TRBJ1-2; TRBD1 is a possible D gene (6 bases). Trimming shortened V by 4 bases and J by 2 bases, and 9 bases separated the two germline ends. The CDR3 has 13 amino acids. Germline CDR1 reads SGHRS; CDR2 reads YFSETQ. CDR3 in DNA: TGCGCCAGCAGCAAGACAGGAAACTATGGCTACACCTTC. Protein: CASSKTGNYGYTF.

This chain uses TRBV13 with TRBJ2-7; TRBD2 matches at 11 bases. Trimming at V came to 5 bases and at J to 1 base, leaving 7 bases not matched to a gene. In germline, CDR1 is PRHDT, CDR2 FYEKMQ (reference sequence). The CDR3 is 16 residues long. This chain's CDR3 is CASSHSTSGSSYEQYF. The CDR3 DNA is TGTGCCAGCAGCCACAGTACTAGCGGGAGTTCCTACGAGCAGTACTTC.

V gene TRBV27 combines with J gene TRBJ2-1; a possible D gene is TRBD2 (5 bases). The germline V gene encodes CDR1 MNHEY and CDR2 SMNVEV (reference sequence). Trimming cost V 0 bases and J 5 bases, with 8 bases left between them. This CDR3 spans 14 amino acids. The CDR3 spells CASSLSGRDNEQFF. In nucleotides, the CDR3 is TGTGCCAGCAGTTTATCTGGGCGGGACAATGAGCAGTTCTTC.

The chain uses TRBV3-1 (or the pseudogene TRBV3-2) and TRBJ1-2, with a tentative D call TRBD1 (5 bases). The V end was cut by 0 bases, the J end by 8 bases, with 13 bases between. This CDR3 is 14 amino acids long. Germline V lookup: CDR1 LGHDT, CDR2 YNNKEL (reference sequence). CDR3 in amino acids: CASSQESRGTGYTF. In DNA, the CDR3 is TGTGCCAGCAGCCAAGAGTCTAGGGGTACCGGCTACACCTTC.

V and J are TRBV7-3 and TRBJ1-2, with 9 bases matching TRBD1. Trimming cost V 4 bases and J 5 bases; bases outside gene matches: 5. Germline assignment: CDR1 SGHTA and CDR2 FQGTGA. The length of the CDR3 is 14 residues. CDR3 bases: TGTGCCAGCAGCTCTACAGGGGGCGGGTATGGCTACACCTTC. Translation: CASSSTGGGYGYTF.

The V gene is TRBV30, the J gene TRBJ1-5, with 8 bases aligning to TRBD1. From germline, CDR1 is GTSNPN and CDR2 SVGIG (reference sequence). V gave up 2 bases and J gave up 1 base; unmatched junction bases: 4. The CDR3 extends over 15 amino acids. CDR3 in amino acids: CAWSRTGRSNQPQHF. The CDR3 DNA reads TGTGCCTGGAGTCGGACAGGGAGGAGCAATCAGCCCCAGCATTTT.

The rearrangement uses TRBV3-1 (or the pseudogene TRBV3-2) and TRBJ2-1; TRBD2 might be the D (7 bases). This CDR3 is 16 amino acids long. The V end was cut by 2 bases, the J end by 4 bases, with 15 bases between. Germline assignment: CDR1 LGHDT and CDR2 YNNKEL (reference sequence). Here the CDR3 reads CASSQRGAGSYNEQFF. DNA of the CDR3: TGTGCCAGCAGCCAACGGGGGGCTGGTTCTTACAATGAGCAGTTCTTC.